Each of the 9 T cell receptor beta chains below was sequenced from the same sample in a study of shared clonotypes between healthy human individuals. TCRdb keeps only in-frame clones here, not all; method: immunoSEQ multiplex PCR. The repertoire holds about 560,000 clones, with around 76% as singletons. The sample was PBMCs. The receptors derive from a woman in her forties in good health. Some clones in this sample may be carry-over from other donors' samples.

Notes on this clone: Other DNA sequences from this sample encode an identical CDR3 as well. CDR3 loop: CASSLDRGRDEQYF. CDR3 sequence (DNA): TGCGCCAGCAGCCTCGACAGGGGTAGGGACGAGCAGTACTTC. J is TRBJ2-7 and V is TRBV5-1, with 8 nucleotides matching TRBD1. The CDR3 totals 14 residues. The V gene end was trimmed by 4 bases and the J gene end by 5 bases; junction bases not matched to a gene: 8. Germline values: CDR1 SGHRS, CDR2 YFSETQ.

This clone was counted a few times. The DNA of the CDR3 is TGTGCCATCAGTCCGGGACGAAGACCCTACGAGCAGTACTTC. It is translated as CAISPGRRPYEQYF. This chain uses TRBV10-3 with TRBJ2-7; D is perhaps TRBD1 or TRBD2 (5 bases each). The CDR3 has 14 residues. CDR1 is ENHRY and CDR2 is SYGVKD in the germline V gene. Trimming pared 5 bases from V and 2 bases from J, leaving 13 bases between.

The rearrangement uses TRBV4-1 and TRBJ1-1, with D tentatively TRBD1 (5 bases). Per the germline V gene, CDR1 is MGHRA and CDR2 is YSYEKL. This CDR3 region has 13 residues. The ends were cut back, 4 bases at V and 7 bases at J, with 13 bases in the middle. The CDR3 nucleotides read TGCGCCAGCAGCCGTGGACATTTTGATGAAGCTTTCTTT. Amino acid sequence: CASSRGHFDEAFF.

This clone was recorded only once. This rearrangement joins TRBV6-5 to TRBJ1-3; a weak D match, TRBD1 (6 bases). V was clipped by 0 bases and J by 2 bases, with 8 bases between them. Germline V gives CDR1 MNHEY, CDR2 SVGAGI. This CDR3 spans 15 amino acids. In DNA form, the CDR3 reads TGTGCCAGCAGTTACTCGAAGGGGGCTGGAAACACCATATATTTT. This codes for CASSYSKGAGNTIYF.

This chain joins TRBV7-2 and TRBJ1-5; TRBD1 matches 8 bases. CDR3 size: 15 residues. CDR1 SGHTA and CDR2 FQGNSA come from the germline V gene. Losses at the gene ends were 1 base for V and 4 bases for J; bases not matched to a gene: 3. CDR3 residues: CASSLGGQANQPQHF. In DNA form, the CDR3 reads TGTGCCAGCAGCTTAGGGGGACAGGCGAATCAGCCCCAGCATTTT.

The DNA for the CDR3 is TGTGCCAGCAGTACCGGCCCCGAAAAGCTCTATGGCTACACCTTC. Translation gives CASSTGPEKLYGYTF. This chain uses TRBV6-1 with TRBJ1-2; the D is unclear. Germline CDR1 is MNHNS and CDR2 is SASEGT. V was shortened by 5 bases and J by 4 bases, with 17 bases between the two germline ends. The length of the CDR3 is 15 residues.

The chain couples TRBV2 to TRBJ1-5, with TRBD1 matching 9 bases. The CDR3 has 15 residues. V was pared by 4 bases and J by 7 bases, with 8 bases of the junction left unmatched. Per germline, CDR1 SNHLY and CDR2 FYNNEI. CDR3 sequence reads: CASSGTQGARQPQHF. DNA for the CDR3: TGTGCCAGCAGTGGTACACAGGGGGCCAGGCAGCCCCAGCATTTT.

The chain carries TRBV11-2 and TRBJ1-2; the D is unclear. Germline assignment: CDR1 SGHAT and CDR2 FQNNGV. The CDR3 has 13 amino acids. The V and J ends lost 5 bases and 7 bases respectively, with 14 bases between them. CDR3 in amino acids: CASSPQPQAGYTF. CDR3 nucleotide sequence: TGTGCCAGCAGCCCACAACCCCAGGCTGGCTACACCTTC. The entire variable domain, with the rest obtained from reference TRBV11-2 and TRBJ1-2, is as follows: EAGVAQSPRYKIIEKRQSVAFWCNPISGHATLYWYQQILGQGPKLLIQFQNNGVVDDSQLPKDRFSAERLKGVDSTLKIQPAKLEDSAVYLCASSPQPQAGYTFGSGTRLTVV.

This rearrangement joins TRBV28 to TRBJ1-4, with a tentative D call TRBD1 (6 bases). The germline V and J ends were trimmed by 5 bases and 8 bases, with 18 bases remaining between them. This CDR3 is built from 15 residues. The germline V gene encodes CDR1 MDHEN and CDR2 SYDVKM. The CDR3 loop reads CASSHRVAPMEKLFF. Here the CDR3 DNA reads TGTGCCAGCAGTCACAGGGTGGCGCCTATGGAAAAACTGTTTTTT.